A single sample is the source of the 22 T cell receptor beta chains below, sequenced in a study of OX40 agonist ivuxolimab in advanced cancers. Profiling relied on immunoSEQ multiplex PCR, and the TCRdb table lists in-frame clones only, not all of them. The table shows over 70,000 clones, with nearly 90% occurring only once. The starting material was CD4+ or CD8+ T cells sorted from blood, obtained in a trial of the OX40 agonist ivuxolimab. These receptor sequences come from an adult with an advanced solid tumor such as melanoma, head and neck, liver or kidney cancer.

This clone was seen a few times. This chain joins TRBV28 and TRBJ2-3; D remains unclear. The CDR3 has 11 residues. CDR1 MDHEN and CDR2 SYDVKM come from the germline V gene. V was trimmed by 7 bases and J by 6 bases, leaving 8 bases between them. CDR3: CASTRRDTQYF. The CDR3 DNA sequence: TGTGCCAGCACCCGCCGGGATACGCAGTATTTT.

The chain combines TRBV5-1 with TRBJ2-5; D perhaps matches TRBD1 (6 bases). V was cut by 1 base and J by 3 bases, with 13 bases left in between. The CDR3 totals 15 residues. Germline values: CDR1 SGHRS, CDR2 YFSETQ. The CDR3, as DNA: TGCGCCAGCAGCTTGATTGGGACAAGAGAAGAGACCCAGTACTTC. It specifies CASSLIGTREETQYF. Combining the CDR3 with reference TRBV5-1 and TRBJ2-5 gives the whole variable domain KAGVTQTPRYLIKTRGQQVTLSCSPISGHRSVSWYQQTPGQGLQFLFEYFSETQRNKGNFPGRFSGRQFSNSRSEMNVSTLELGDSALYLCASSLIGTREETQYFGPGTRLLVL.

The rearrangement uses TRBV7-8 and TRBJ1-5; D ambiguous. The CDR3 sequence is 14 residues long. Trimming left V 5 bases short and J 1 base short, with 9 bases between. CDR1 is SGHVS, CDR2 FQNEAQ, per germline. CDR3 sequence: CASSPSRSNQPQHF. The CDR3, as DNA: TGTGCCAGCAGCCCCTCGCGGAGCAATCAGCCCCAGCATTTT. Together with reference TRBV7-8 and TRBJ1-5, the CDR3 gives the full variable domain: GAGVSQSPRYKVAKRGQDVALRCDPISGHVSLFWYQQALGQGPEFLTYFQNEAQLDKSGLPSDRFFAERPEGSVSTLKIQRTQQEDSAVYLCASSPSRSNQPQHFGDGTRLSIL.

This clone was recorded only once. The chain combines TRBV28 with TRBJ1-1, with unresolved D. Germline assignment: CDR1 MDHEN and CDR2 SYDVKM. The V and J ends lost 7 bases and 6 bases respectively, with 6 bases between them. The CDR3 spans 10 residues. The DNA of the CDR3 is TGTGCCAGCAAAGAGGCTGAAGCTTTCTTT. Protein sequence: CASKEAEAFF. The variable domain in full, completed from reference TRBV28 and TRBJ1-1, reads DVKVTQSSRYLVKRTGEKVFLECVQDMDHENMFWYRQDPGLGLRLIYFSYDVKMKEKGDIPEGYSVSREKKERFSLILESASTNQTSMYLCASKEAEAFFGQGTRLTVV.

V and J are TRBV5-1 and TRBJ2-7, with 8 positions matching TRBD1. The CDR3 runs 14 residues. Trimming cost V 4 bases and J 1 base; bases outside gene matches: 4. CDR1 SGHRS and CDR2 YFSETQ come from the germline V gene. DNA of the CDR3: TGCGCCAGCAGCACCGGGACAGGTTCCTACGAGCAGTACTTC. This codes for CASSTGTGSYEQYF.

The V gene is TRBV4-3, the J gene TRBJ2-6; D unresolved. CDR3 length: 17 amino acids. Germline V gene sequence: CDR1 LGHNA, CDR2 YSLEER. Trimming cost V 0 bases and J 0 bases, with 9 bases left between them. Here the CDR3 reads CASSQDRWGSGANVLTF. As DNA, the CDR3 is TGCGCCAGCAGCCAAGATCGATGGGGCTCTGGGGCCAACGTCCTGACTTTC.

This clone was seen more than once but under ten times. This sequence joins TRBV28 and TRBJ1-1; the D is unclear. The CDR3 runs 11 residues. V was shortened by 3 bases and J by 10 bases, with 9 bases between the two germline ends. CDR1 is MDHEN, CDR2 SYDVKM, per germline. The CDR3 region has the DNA TGTGCCAGCAGTTTCGCTGTGTTAGCTTTCTTT. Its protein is CASSFAVLAFF.

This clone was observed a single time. CDR3 DNA sequence: TGTGCCAGCAGTCGGGAGGGTGAGCAGTTCTTC. This sequence encodes CASSREGEQFF. The rearrangement links TRBV28 to TRBJ2-1; TRBD2 matches at 8 bases. V dropped 5 bases and J dropped 9; count of bases not matched to a gene: 0. CDR3 length: 11 amino acids. From germline, CDR1 is MDHEN and CDR2 SYDVKM.

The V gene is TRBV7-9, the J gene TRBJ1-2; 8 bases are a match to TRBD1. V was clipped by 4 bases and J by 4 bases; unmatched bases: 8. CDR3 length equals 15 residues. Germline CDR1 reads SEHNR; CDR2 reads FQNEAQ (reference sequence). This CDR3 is CASSSPDRVGYGYTF. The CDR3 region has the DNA TGTGCCAGCAGCTCGCCGGACAGGGTTGGCTATGGCTACACCTTC. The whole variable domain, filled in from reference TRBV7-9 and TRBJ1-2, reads DTGVSQNPRHKITKRGQNVTFRCDPISEHNRLYWYRQTLGQGPEFLTYFQNEAQLEKSRLLSDRFSAERPKGSFSTLEIQRTEQGDSAMYLCASSSPDRVGYGYTFGSGTRLTVV.

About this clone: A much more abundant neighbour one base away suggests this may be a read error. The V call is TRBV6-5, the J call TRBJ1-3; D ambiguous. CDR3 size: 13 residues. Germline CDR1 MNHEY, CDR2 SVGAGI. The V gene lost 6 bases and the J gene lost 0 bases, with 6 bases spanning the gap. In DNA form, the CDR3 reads TGTGCCAGCAGCCAGAGCTCTGGAAACACCATATATTTT. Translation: CASSQSSGNTIYF.

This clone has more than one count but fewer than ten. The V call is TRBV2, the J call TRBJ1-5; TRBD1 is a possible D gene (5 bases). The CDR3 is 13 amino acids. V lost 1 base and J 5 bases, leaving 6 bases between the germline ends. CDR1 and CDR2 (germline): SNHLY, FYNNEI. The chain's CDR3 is CASSEETDQPQHF. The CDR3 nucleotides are TGTGCCAGCAGTGAAGAGACAGATCAGCCCCAGCATTTT.

The CDR3 DNA sequence: TGTGCCAGCAGCTTGGGCCCGACCGGGGAGCTGTTTTTT. Amino acid sequence: CASSLGPTGELFF. This sequence joins TRBV5-5 and TRBJ2-2; no clear D gene. The CDR3 spans 13 residues. Looked up from germline, CDR1 is SGHKS and CDR2 is YYEKEE (reference sequence). V was clipped by 0 bases and J by 5 bases, with 5 bases between them. The full variable domain, with the rest looked up from reference TRBV5-5 and TRBJ2-2, is DAGVTQSPTHLIKTRGQQVTLRCSPISGHKSVSWYQQVLGQGPQFIFQYYEKEERGRGNFPDRFSARQFPNYSSELNVNALLLGDSALYLCASSLGPTGELFFGEGSRLTVL.

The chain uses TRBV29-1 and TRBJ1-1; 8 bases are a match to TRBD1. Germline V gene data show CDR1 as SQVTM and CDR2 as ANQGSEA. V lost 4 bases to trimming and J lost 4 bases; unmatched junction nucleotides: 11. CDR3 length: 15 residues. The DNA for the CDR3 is TGCAGCGTTGTGTTCCAGGGGGCGCGTCTCACTGAAGCTTTCTTT. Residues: CSVVFQGARLTEAFF. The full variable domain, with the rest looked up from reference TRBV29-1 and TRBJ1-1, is SAVISQKPSRDICQRGTSLTIQCQVDSQVTMMFWYRQQPGQSLTLIATANQGSEATYESGFVIDKFPISRPNLTFSTLTVSNMSPEDSSIYLCSVVFQGARLTEAFFGQGTRLTVV.

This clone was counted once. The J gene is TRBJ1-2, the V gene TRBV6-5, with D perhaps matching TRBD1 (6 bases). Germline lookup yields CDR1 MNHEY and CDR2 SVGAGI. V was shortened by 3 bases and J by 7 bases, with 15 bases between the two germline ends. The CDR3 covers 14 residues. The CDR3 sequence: CASSYGRGPGGYTF. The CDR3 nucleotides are TGTGCCAGCAGTTATGGTCGGGGGCCTGGTGGCTACACCTTC.

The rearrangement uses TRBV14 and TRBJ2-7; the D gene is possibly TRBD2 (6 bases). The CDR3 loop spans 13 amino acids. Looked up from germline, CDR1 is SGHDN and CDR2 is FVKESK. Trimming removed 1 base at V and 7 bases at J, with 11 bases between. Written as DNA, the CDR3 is TGTGCCAGCAGCCAAGGGCTAGCGAGGGAGCAGTACTTC. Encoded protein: CASSQGLAREQYF.

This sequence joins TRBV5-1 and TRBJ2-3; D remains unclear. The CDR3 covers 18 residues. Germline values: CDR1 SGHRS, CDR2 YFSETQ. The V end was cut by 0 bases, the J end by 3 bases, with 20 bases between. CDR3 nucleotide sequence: TGCGCCAGCAGCTTGGAGGAGTGGCGTGCGGTGGAGACAGATACGCAGTATTTT. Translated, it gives CASSLEEWRAVETDTQYF.

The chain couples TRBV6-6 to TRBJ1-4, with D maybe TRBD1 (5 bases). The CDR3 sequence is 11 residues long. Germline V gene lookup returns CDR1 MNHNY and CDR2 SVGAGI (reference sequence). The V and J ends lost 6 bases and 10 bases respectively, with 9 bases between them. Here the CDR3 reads CASSADRKLFF. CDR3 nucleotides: TGTGCCAGCAGCGCCGACAGAAAACTGTTTTTT.

CDR3 bases: TGTGCCAGCAGACCGGGACTAGTCTCCCATGAGCAGTTCTTC. Protein: CASRPGLVSHEQFF. The gene calls are TRBV6-1 and TRBJ2-1; the match to TRBD2 covers 8 bases. Germline lookup yields CDR1 MNHNS and CDR2 SASEGT. With 6 bases clipped from V and 8 bases from J, the junction kept 9 bases outside the gene matches. This CDR3 contains 14 residues.

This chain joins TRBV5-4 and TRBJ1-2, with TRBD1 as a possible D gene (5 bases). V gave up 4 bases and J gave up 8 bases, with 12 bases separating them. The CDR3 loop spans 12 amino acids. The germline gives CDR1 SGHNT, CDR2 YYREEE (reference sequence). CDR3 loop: CASSPGGWGYTF. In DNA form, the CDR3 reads TGTGCCAGCAGCCCGGGGGGATGGGGCTACACCTTC.

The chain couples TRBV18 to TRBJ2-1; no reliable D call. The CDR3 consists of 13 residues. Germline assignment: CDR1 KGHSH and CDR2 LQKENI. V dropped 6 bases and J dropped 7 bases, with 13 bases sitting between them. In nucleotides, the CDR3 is TGTGCCAGCTCGTATGGGGTTGGGAATGAGCAGTTCTTC. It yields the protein CASSYGVGNEQFF.

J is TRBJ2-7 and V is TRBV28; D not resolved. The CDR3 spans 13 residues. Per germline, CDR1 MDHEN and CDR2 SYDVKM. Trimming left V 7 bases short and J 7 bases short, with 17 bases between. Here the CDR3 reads CASTPDLLGEQYF. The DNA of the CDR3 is TGTGCCAGCACCCCCGACTTGTTGGGGGAGCAGTACTTC.

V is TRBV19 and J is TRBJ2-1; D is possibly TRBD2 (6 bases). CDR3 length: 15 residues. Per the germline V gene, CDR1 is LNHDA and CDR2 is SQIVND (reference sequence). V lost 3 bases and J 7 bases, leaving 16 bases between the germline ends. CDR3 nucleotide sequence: TGTGCCAGTAGTATCCCCACCGGGACTCCAAATGAGCAGTTCTTC. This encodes CASSIPTGTPNEQFF.